The rows below give T cell receptor beta chains drawn from one sample of a study of blood T cell repertoires in COVID-19. The table came from immunoSEQ multiplex PCR; TCRdb's copy has only in-frame clones and leaves some out. Here the sample spans some 330,000 clones, roughly 90% being singletons. Source material: PBMCs or T cells enriched from blood (not recorded which). These receptors were taken from a woman aged 25 to 45 who had recovered from COVID-19. Both conserved end residues are part of each CDR3.

12	TRBV10-3	TRBJ2-3	CASGGVGDTQYF
17	TRBV24-1	TRBJ1-1	CATSATPGGFKDTEAFF
14	TRBV13	TRBJ2-7	CASSLGRNSYEQYF
15	TRBV6-4	TRBJ1-5	CASSVPRQGGEPQHF
16	TRBV23-1	TRBJ1-5	CASTPVGRGYNQPQHF
13	TRBV19	TRBJ1-1	CASSLTENTEAFF
14	TRBV9	TRBJ2-2	CASSVGSSAGELFF
16	TRBV29-1	TRBJ2-1	CSVPKGQDTIYNEQFF
14	TRBV18	TRBJ2-3	CASSPDRSTDTQYF
16	TRBV4-3	TRBJ2-1	CASSQDRDRGYNEQFF
15	TRBV14	TRBJ2-1	CASSQEGSSYNEQFF
19	TRBV7-9	TRBJ2-7	CASSFISGGPPLIPYEQYF
15	TRBV19	TRBJ2-2	CASSKGQGWTGELFF
14	TRBV5-1	TRBJ1-2	CASSLEAEGGGYTF
13	TRBV7-2	TRBJ2-3	CASSLVNGDTQYF
14	TRBV6-6	TRBJ1-5	CASSLGGSDQPQHF
14	TRBV3-1/TRBV3-2	TRBJ2-7	CASSQVLTSDEQYF
22	TRBV21-1	TRBJ2-7	CASSRIRQGVRLRALNVYEQYF
13	TRBV27	TRBJ2-7	CASSFSTNYEQYF
15	TRBV19	TRBJ1-2	CASSTTGQGNYGYTF
15	TRBV6-5	TRBJ1-2	CATRDRVLSNYGYTF
15	TRBV2	TRBJ2-7	CASNSLAGGGNEQYF
15	TRBV7-8	TRBJ1-1	CASSYETGWATEAFF
17	TRBV28	TRBJ2-7	CASSQTSGFGSWYEQYF
14	TRBV19	TRBJ1-6	CASSNRVQNSPLHF
16	TRBV3-1/TRBV3-2	TRBJ1-4	CASSPFLRATNEKLFF
11	TRBV20-1	TRBJ1-1	CSVPRETEAFF
12	TRBV30	TRBJ2-1	CALETSGNEQFF
16	TRBV24-1	TRBJ2-5	CATSDPRTSSQETQYF
17	TRBV4-2	TRBJ2-3	CASSQDRGQGLPDTQYF
15	TRBV10-3	TRBJ1-4	CAISGSFVGNEKLFF
15	TRBV7-9	TRBJ1-1	CASSLQGHPNTEAFF
14	TRBV6-4	TRBJ2-2	CASSDTGGTGELFF
14	TRBV29-1	TRBJ1-1	CSVEDLGEGTEAFF
17	TRBV7-6	TRBJ2-3	CASSSSGLAENTDTQYF
17	TRBV7-3	TRBJ2-3	CASSLRPRGGDADTQYF
17	TRBV19	TRBJ1-5	CASSILYSRGSNQPQHF
13	TRBV18	TRBJ2-7	CASSLQGGYEQYF
15	TRBV15	TRBJ1-5	CATSPSGVSNQPQHF
16	TRBV11-1	TRBJ2-7	CASSFGDLTGNHEQYF
18	TRBV5-1	TRBJ2-7	CASSLGRRAAQGAYEQYF
14	TRBV10-3	TRBJ2-3	CAISDQRSTDTQYF
17	TRBV28	TRBJ1-1	CASSLWGQVLRNTEAFF
14	TRBV3-1/TRBV3-2	TRBJ1-6	CASSPRQGFSPLHF
13	TRBV12-3/TRBV12-4	TRBJ2-7	CASSSGAIYEQYF
13	TRBV3-1/TRBV3-2	TRBJ1-1	CASSQAGNTEAFF
14	TRBV25-1	TRBJ1-4	CASSDPKRNEKLFF
16	TRBV24-1	TRBJ1-6	CATSDYGSQGNSPLHF
13	TRBV6-1	TRBJ2-7	CASSEVPRGREYF
12	TRBV7-9	TRBJ1-5	CASSPQNQPQHF
15	TRBV24-1	TRBJ2-7	CATSTNRDKGYEQYF
15	TRBV19	TRBJ1-1	CASSIVPLPNTEAFF
12	TRBV4-2	TRBJ2-7	CASSQEDRVLYF
15	TRBV9	TRBJ2-7	CASSVDTGPTYEQYF
14	TRBV3-1/TRBV3-2	TRBJ1-1	CASSPPRQATEAFF
14	TRBV7-2	TRBJ2-5	CASSLNSGLETQYF
18	TRBV4-3	TRBJ1-2	CASSQDLGALALNYGYTF
15	TRBV6-5	TRBJ2-1	CASRARGYAYNEQFF
16	TRBV28	TRBJ2-2	CASSLDAGANTGELFF
15	TRBV6-5	TRBJ1-5	CASSYWPQSNQPQHF